This passage covers 2 T cell receptor beta chains from one sample sequenced in a study of T cells after yellow fever vaccination (dated by TCRdb to the late 2010s). Read against the paper, the sample's treatment or condition label means: live attenuated yellow fever vaccine strain. The library was obtained by 5' RACE. The listed sequencing device is Illumina NovaSeq 6000. Clones were called with MiXCR by TCRdb after fastp trimmed the public reads at Q25, and only in-frame beta chains were retained. All rows with the same CDR3 protein become a single entry with the most common DNA and genes. The sample data list some 400,000 distinct CDR3 sequences, and approximately 19% of these were observed just once. The ten most abundant clones make up roughly a sixth of the sample. The sequenced sample was PBMCs, obtained before the yellow fever booster vaccination. These TCRs come from a man younger than 30 who received the YFV17D yellow fever vaccine.

The genes are TRBV29-1 and TRBJ2-5, with a possible D match to TRBD1 (6 bases). Trimming stripped 6 bases from V and 1 base from J, with 15 bases between. This CDR3 contains 14 residues. CDR1 and CDR2 (germline): SQVTM, ANQGSEA. The chain's CDR3 is CSVLGQSIQETQYF. As DNA, the CDR3 is TGCAGCGTCTTAGGACAGTCTATCCAAGAGACCCAGTACTTC.

The chain couples TRBV7-2 to TRBJ2-2; D is ambiguous. The V end lost 4 bases, the J end lost 6 bases, and 9 bases lay between the germline ends. From germline, CDR1 is SGHTA and CDR2 FQGNSA. The CDR3 has 13 amino acids. As DNA, the CDR3 is TGTGCCAGCAGCTCCTCTAGGTCCGGGGAGCTGTTTTTT. This codes for CASSSSRSGELFF.